This T cell receptor beta chain was sequenced for a study of blood T cell repertoires in COVID-19. Study-level information: COVID-19 samples collected from the United States, Italy and Spain covered acute and convalescent phases. Nucleic acid was either cDNA or gDNA, and it came from T cells, B-cell-depleted T cells, or PBMCs.

This CDR3 comprises 18 residues. Methods used by the authors: Amplified reference gene primers provided the basis for estimating nucleated cell counts. Some clones are missing from TCRdb's copy, which holds only in-frame ones; the method was immunoSEQ multiplex PCR. V and J calls and clone size are copied from that table; D and trimming were computed from the DNA. This sample has around 190,000 clones, with 75% to 90% found just once. This receptor was obtained from an older woman with acute or convalescent COVID-19. Sequencing was done on a sample of peripheral blood. The chain joins TRBV21-1 to TRBJ1-3; the table names TRBD1, a call not compared with the DNA. TRBV21-1 is flagged as a pseudogene. The CDR3 protein is CASSKSPPDRASGNTIYF. DNA for the CDR3: TGTGCCAGCAGCAAATCCCCCCCCGACAGGGCCTCTGGAAACACCATATATTTT.